The entry that follows covers one T cell receptor beta chain sequence. This sample stems from a study of blood T cell repertoires in COVID-19. Study-wide context: Whether acute or convalescent, the COVID-19 samples came from the United States, Italy and Spain.

The authors' processing: Reference gene primer amplification gave nucleated cell count estimates. Sequencing was performed with immunoSEQ multiplex PCR; in TCRdb, only in-frame clones are kept and a portion is missing. That table furnishes V, J and clone size, whereas the DNA furnished D and trimming. The table shows hundreds of thousands of clones, with approximately 87% occurring only once. Recruitment covered fewer than 25 US areas and drew participants whose ages spanned roughly 18 to 100 years. Each participant's cohort was designated according to participant-reported clinical history. CDR1 and CDR2 from the germline V gene are SGHRS and YFSETQ. The CDR3 runs 14 residues. V lost 4 bases, J lost 8 bases, and 9 bases stayed unmatched.

This chain joins TRBV5-1 and TRBJ2-1; 7 nucleotides agree with TRBD1. Sequencing input: PBMCs or T cells enriched from blood (not recorded which). The sequence was collected from a woman aged 45 to 65 who had recovered from COVID-19. Here the CDR3 DNA reads TGCGCCAGCAGCCGCCGGACAGGCCGGGATGAGCAGTTCTTC. Translated: CASSRRTGRDEQFF.